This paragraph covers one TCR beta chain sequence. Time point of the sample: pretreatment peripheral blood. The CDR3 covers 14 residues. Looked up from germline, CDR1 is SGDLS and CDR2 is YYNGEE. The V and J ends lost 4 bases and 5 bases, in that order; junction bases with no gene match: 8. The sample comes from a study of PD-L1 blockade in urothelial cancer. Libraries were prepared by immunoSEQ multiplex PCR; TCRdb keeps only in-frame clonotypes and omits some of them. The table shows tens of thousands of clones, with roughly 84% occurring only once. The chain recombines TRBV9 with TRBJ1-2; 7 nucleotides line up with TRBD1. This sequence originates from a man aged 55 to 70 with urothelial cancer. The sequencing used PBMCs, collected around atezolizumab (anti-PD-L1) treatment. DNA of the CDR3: TGTGCCAGCAGCTCTTCGACAGGGCTGTATGGCTACACCTTC. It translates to CASSSSTGLYGYTF.